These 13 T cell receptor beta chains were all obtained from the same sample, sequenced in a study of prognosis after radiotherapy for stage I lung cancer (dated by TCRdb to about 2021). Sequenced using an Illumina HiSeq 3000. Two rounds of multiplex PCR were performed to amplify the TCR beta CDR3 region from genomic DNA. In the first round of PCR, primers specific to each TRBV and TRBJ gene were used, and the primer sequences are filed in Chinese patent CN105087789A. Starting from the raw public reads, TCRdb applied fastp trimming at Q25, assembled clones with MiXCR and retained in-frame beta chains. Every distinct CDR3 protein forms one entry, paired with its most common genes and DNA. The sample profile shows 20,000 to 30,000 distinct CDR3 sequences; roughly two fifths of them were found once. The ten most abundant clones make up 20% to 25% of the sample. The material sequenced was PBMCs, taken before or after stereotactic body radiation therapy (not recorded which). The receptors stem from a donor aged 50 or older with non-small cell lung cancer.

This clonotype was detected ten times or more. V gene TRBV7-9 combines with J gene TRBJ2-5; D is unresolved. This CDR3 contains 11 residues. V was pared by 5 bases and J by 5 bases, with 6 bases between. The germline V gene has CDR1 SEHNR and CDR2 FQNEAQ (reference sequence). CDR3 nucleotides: TGTGCCAGCAGCCCACGGGAGACCCAGTACTTC. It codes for CASSPRETQYF.

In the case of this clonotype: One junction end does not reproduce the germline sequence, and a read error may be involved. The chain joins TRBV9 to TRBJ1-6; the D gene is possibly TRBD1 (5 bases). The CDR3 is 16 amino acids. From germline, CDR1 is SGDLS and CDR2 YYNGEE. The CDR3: CASSPESSQGRSPFHF. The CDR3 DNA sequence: TGTGCCAGCAGCCCTGAAAGCTCGCAGGGTCGGTCACCCTTCCACTTT.

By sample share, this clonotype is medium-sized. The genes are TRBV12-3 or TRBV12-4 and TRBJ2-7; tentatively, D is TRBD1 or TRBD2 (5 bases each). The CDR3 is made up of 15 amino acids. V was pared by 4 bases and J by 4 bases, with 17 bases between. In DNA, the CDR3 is TGTGCCAGCAGTTCGGGATCCGGGACGTTATACGAGCAGTACTTC. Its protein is CASSSGSGTLYEQYF.

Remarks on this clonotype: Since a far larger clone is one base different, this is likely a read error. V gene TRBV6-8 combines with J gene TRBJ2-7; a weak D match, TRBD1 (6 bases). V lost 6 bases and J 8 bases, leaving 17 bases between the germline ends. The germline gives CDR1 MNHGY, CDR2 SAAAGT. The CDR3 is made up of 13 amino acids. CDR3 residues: CASSYRVGYQQYF. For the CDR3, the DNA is TGTGCCAGCAGCTACAGGGTTGGGTACCAGCAGTACTTC.

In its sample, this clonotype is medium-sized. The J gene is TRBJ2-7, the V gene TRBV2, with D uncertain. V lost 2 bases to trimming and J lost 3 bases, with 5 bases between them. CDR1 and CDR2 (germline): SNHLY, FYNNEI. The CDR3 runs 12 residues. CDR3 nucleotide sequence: TGTGCCAGCAGTGAACAGAGCTACGAGCAGTACTTC. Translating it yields CASSEQSYEQYF. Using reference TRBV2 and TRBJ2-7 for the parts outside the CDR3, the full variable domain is EPEVTQTPSHQVTQMGQEVILRCVPISNHLYFYWYRQILGQKVEFLVSFYNNEISEKSEIFDDQFSVERPDGSNFTLKIRSTKLEDSAMYFCASSEQSYEQYFGPGTRLTVT.

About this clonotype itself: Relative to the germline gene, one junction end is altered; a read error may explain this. The CDR3 nucleotides are TGTGCCAGCAGCCCTCGCTTTTCGACCGGTGAGCTGTTTTTT. It is translated as CASSPRFSTGELFF. The rearrangement joins TRBV7-2 to TRBJ2-2; D uncertain. CDR1 is SGHTA and CDR2 is FQGNSA in the germline V gene. This CDR3 is 14 amino acids long.

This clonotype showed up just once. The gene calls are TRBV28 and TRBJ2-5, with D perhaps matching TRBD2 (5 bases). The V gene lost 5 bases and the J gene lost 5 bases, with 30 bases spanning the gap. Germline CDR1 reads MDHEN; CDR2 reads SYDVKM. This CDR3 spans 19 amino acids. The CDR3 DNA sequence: TGTGCCAGCAGTAGGAGCGAGGGCTTGGGTACGCTCTTCGAGGAGACCCAGTACTTC. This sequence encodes CASSRSEGLGTLFEETQYF. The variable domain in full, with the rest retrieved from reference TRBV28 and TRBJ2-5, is DVKVTQSSRYLVKRTGEKVFLECVQDMDHENMFWYRQDPGLGLRLIYFSYDVKMKEKGDIPEGYSVSREKKERFSLILESASTNQTSMYLCASSRSEGLGTLFEETQYFGPGTRLLVL.

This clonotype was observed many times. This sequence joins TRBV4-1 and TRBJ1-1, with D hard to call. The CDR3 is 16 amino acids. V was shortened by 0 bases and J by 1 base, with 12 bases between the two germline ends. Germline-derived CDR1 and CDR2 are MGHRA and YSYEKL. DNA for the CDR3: TGCGCCAGCAGCCAAGAACACAGTGTCTCGAACACTGAAGCTTTCTTT. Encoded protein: CASSQEHSVSNTEAFF.

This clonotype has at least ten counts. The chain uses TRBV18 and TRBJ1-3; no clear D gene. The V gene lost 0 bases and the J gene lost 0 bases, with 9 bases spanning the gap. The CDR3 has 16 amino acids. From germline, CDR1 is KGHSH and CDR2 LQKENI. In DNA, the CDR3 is TGTGCCAGCTCACCACCAAGAGGAGTCTCTGGAAACACCATATATTTT. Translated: CASSPPRGVSGNTIYF.

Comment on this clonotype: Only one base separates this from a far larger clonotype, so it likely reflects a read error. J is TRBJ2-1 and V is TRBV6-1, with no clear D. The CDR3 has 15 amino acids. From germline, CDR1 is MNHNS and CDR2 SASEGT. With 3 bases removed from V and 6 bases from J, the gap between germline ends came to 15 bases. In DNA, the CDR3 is TGTGCCAGCAGTGACGCCCACGGTTGGAGCAATGAGCAGTTCTTC. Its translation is CASSDAHGWSNEQFF.

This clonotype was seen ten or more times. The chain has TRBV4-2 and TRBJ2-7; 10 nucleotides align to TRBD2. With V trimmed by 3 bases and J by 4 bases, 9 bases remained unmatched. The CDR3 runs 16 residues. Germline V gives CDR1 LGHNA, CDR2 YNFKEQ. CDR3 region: CASSQESGRATYEQYF. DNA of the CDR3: TGTGCCAGCAGCCAGGAAAGCGGGAGGGCAACGTACGAGCAGTACTTC.

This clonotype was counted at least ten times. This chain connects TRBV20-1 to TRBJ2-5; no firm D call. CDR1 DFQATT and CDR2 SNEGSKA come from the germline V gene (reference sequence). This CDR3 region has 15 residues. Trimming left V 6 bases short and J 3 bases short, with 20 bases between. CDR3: CSATTRTTGEETQYF. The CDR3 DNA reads TGCAGTGCAACCACCCGTACTACTGGGGAAGAGACCCAGTACTTC.

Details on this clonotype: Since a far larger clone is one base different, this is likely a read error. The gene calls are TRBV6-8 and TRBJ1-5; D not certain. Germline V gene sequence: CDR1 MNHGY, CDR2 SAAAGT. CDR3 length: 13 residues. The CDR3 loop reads CSSNPGVRQPQHF. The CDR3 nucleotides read TGTTCCAGCAACCCCGGGGTTAGGCAGCCCCAGCATTTT.